These T cell receptor beta chains were read from a single sample in a study of cytomegalovirus exposure and HLA in healthy donors. The method was immunoSEQ multiplex PCR; TCRdb's version includes in-frame clones alone and lacks a portion of them. In the table there are roughly 200,000 clones, around 80% of which are singletons. The sequencing sample was made of PBMCs. Receptor source: a woman aged 25 to 39 in good health and CMV-seronegative. Both conserved end residues are part of each CDR3. The D gene is left open where the match is weak. Not every row has a clone size; where given, it reads once, few, many or a size class.

TRBV19,TRBJ1-5,.,.,CASSIRGSNQPQHF,TGTGCCAGTAGTATAAGGGGAAGCAATCAGCCCCAGCATTTT
TRBV28,TRBJ2-1,TRBD1,.,CASSGTGFAYNEQFF,TGTGCCAGCAGTGGGACAGGGTTTGCCTACAATGAGCAGTTCTTC
TRBV6-1,TRBJ2-5,.,.,CASSEALGGVQETQYF,TGTGCCAGCAGTGAAGCGTTAGGCGGGGTACAAGAGACCCAGTACTTC
TRBV5-1,TRBJ2-7,TRBD2,.,CASSLVPGLAGVGGEQYF,TGCGCCAGCAGCTTGGTACCCGGACTAGCGGGAGTAGGAGGCGAGCAGTACTTC
TRBV6-5,TRBJ1-2,.,.,CASREQSLYGYTF,TGTGCCAGCAGGGAACAGTCTTTATATGGCTACACCTTC
TRBV6-6,TRBJ1-5,TRBD1,.,CASIPGQGGQPQHF,TGTGCCAGCATCCCGGGACAGGGAGGTCAGCCCCAGCATTTT
TRBV5-1,TRBJ2-6,TRBD1,once,CASSLGQGAVGANVLTF,TGCGCCAGCAGCTTGGGACAGGGGGCTGTAGGGGCCAACGTCCTGACTTTC
TRBV15,TRBJ2-5,TRBD1,.,CATSRGRTGAETQYF,TGTGCCACCAGCAGAGGTAGGACAGGGGCCGAGACCCAGTACTTC
TRBV5-6,TRBJ2-5,TRBD2,.,CASSPGLAVGRTQYF,TGTGCCAGCAGCCCGGGACTAGCGGTGGGAAGGACCCAGTACTTC
TRBV4-1,TRBJ2-7,TRBD2,.,CASSQDLASGAYEQYF,TGCGCCAGCAGCCAAGATCTAGCTAGCGGGGCCTACGAGCAGTACTTC
TRBV4-1,TRBJ2-7,.,many,CASSQVGLLSSYEQYF,TGCGCCAGCAGCCAAGTAGGACTGTTGAGCTCCTACGAGCAGTACTTC
TRBV5-1,TRBJ2-7,.,.,CASSLDSPQGSARQYF,TGCGCCAGCAGCTTGGACTCCCCCCAGGGGTCGGCCCGTCAGTACTTC
TRBV6-8,TRBJ2-2,.,.,CANPRKAGKAGELFF,TGTGCCAACCCCCGGAAGGCAGGGAAGGCCGGGGAGCTGTTTTTT
TRBV6-5,TRBJ2-7,TRBD2,.,CASSGLAGGFNEQYF,TGTGCCAGCAGCGGACTAGCGGGAGGGTTTAACGAGCAGTACTTC
TRBV18,TRBJ1-2,TRBD1,.,CASSPNRDRWVSYGYTF,TGTGCCAGCTCACCGAACCGGGACAGATGGGTGAGCTATGGCTACACCTTC
TRBV28,TRBJ1-2,.,.,CASSFTVYGYTF,TGTGCCAGCAGTTTTACAGTCTATGGCTACACCTTC
TRBV18,TRBJ1-2,TRBD1,few,CASRSGTGNYGYTF,TGTGCCAGCAGATCCGGGACAGGGAACTATGGCTACACCTTC
TRBV5-1,TRBJ1-1,TRBD1,.,CASKGQDMNTEAFF,TGCGCCAGCAAAGGACAGGACATGAACACTGAAGCTTTCTTT
TRBV18,TRBJ1-2,.,.,CASSSGHLEGYTF,TGTGCCAGCTCGTCGGGACACCTGGAGGGCTACACCTTC
TRBV14,TRBJ1-2,.,.,CASSPGLLNYGYTF,TGTGCCAGCAGCCCAGGGCTATTAAACTATGGCTACACCTTC
TRBV5-1,TRBJ1-2,.,.,CASSGGGLARAYGYTF,TGCGCCAGCAGCGGGGGGGGACTGGCGCGTGCCTATGGCTACACCTTC
TRBV6-6,TRBJ1-1,.,.,CASSRTRRTEAFF,TGTGCCAGCAGTCGGACCCGGAGGACTGAAGCTTTCTTT
TRBV7-9,TRBJ1-6,.,.,CASSFRDRSPLHF,TGTGCCAGCAGCTTCAGGGATCGCTCACCCCTCCACTTT
TRBV5-1,TRBJ1-5,.,.,CASSPSSGATGQPQHF,TGCGCCAGCAGCCCATCCTCAGGGGCTACGGGGCAGCCCCAGCATTTT
TRBV30,TRBJ2-4,TRBD2,.,CAWSVSGGQNIQYF,TGTGCCTGGAGTGTAAGCGGGGGGCAAAACATTCAGTACTTC
TRBV6-5,TRBJ1-1,.,.,CASSYSILGGGTEAFF,TGTGCCAGCAGTTACTCGATATTAGGGGGAGGGACTGAAGCTTTCTTT
TRBV14,TRBJ1-1,.,.,CASSQGRRNTEAFF,TGTGCCAGCAGCCAGGGCAGAAGGAACACTGAAGCTTTCTTT
TRBV5-1,TRBJ2-4,TRBD2,.,CASSVTSGIAKNIQYF,TGCGCCAGCAGCGTCACTAGCGGGATAGCCAAAAACATTCAGTACTTC
TRBV7-2,TRBJ1-5,.,.,CASSVRSGGGDQPQHF,TGTGCCAGCAGCGTTAGGAGCGGGGGGGGAGATCAGCCCCAGCATTTT
TRBV7-2,TRBJ2-1,.,.,CASSPRTDYNEQFF,TGTGCCAGCAGCCCTAGGACAGACTACAATGAGCAGTTCTTC
TRBV6-1,TRBJ1-5,.,once,CASRDIYSNQPQHF,TGTGCCAGTCGGGACATTTATAGCAATCAGCCCCAGCATTTT
TRBV5-1,TRBJ2-7,.,.,CASSLQGLAFSYEQYF,TGCGCCAGCAGCTTGCAGGGGCTAGCTTTCTCCTACGAGCAGTACTTC
TRBV14,TRBJ1-2,.,.,CASSQDRGGYTF,TGTGCCAGCAGCCAAGATCGAGGGGGCTACACCTTC
TRBV6-5,TRBJ2-1,.,.,CASSYSLSPGGGEQFF,TGTGCCAGCAGTTACTCGTTATCTCCGGGGGGCGGAGAGCAGTTCTTC
TRBV2,TRBJ2-5,.,.,CASSEAWETQYF,TGTGCCAGCAGTGAGGCATGGGAGACCCAGTACTTC
TRBV9,TRBJ2-2,.,.,CASSRPGGDGELFF,TGTGCCAGCTCGAGACCTGGCGGGGACGGGGAGCTGTTTTTT
TRBV10-3,TRBJ1-2,.,.,CAIRGGLVANYGYTF,TGTGCCATCAGGGGCGGACTTGTAGCTAACTATGGCTACACCTTC
TRBV28,TRBJ1-5,TRBD1,.,CASSWGDRGSNQPQHF,TGTGCCAGCAGTTGGGGGGACAGGGGCAGCAATCAGCCCCAGCATTTT
TRBV6-5,TRBJ2-2,.,.,CASSYRGTVGELFF,TGTGCCAGCAGTTACAGGGGGACGGTCGGGGAGCTGTTTTTT
TRBV29-1,TRBJ1-3,.,.,CSARDGTGSGNTIYF,TGCAGCGCCCGCGACGGCACAGGGAGTGGAAACACCATATATTTT
TRBV2,TRBJ1-6,TRBD1,.,CASSELGQGNSPLHF,TGTGCCAGCAGTGAATTGGGACAGGGTAATTCACCCCTCCACTTT
TRBV7-2,TRBJ2-7,TRBD1,.,CASSPPGQTFSEQYF,TGTGCCAGCAGCCCACCGGGACAGACCTTCTCCGAGCAGTACTTC
TRBV4-1,TRBJ2-7,TRBD1,.,CASSRDSLSYEQYF,TGCGCCAGCAGTCGGGACAGCCTCTCCTACGAGCAGTACTTC
TRBV19,TRBJ2-1,TRBD2,.,CATDSGGAYNEQFF,TGTGCCACTGATAGCGGGGGGGCCTACAATGAGCAGTTCTTC
TRBV18,TRBJ2-7,.,.,CASSITPTGNYEQYF,TGTGCCAGCTCGATCACCCCTACAGGGAACTACGAGCAGTACTTC
TRBV7-6,TRBJ2-1,TRBD2,.,CASSLSGLAYGNEQFF,TGTGCCAGCAGCCTGTCAGGACTAGCCTATGGCAATGAGCAGTTCTTC
TRBV5-4,TRBJ2-3,TRBD2,.,CASSPSGATGNTQYF,TGTGCCAGCAGTCCTAGCGGAGCAACCGGGAATACGCAGTATTTT
TRBV29-1,TRBJ2-7,.,.,CSAGQGDIYEQYF,TGCAGCGCTGGTCAGGGCGACATCTACGAGCAGTACTTC
TRBV11-2,TRBJ1-1,TRBD1,.,CASSRDRMNTEAFF,TGTGCCAGCAGCCGGGACAGGATGAACACTGAAGCTTTCTTT
TRBV7-9,TRBJ2-7,TRBD2,.,CASSLLVGGRSGEQYF,TGTGCCAGCAGCTTATTGGTTGGCGGGAGGTCTGGCGAGCAGTACTTC
TRBV19,TRBJ2-2,.,.,CASSPGTLNTGELFF,TGTGCCAGTAGCCCCGGGACACTAAACACCGGGGAGCTGTTTTTT
TRBV7-9,TRBJ2-5,.,.,CASSPTDNQETQYF,TGTGCCAGCAGCCCGACGGACAATCAAGAGACCCAGTACTTC
TRBV29-1,TRBJ1-5,.,.,CSVLILGHSNQPQHF,TGCAGCGTCTTGATTCTTGGCCATAGCAATCAGCCCCAGCATTTT
TRBV6-1,TRBJ1-6,.,.,CASSEFQGHDNSPLHF,TGTGCCAGCAGTGAATTCCAGGGACACGATAATTCACCCCTCCACTTT